This T cell receptor beta chain is from a study of beta chain features in type 1 diabetes. The study, taken as a whole, reports: Relative to healthy donors, patients appeared to have naive, central memory and Treg TCRB repertoires that were more similar. Moderately but significantly shorter TCRB CDR3s were found in Type 1 diabetes patients in all four CD4+ subsets.

As concerns this clone: Antigen specificity is unknown.

There are 13 residues in the CDR3. Germline CDR1 and CDR2: MNHEY and SMNVEV (reference sequence). V was trimmed by 6 bases and J by 10 bases, leaving 13 bases between them. The study reverse transcribed the entire isolated RNA, so it sequenced expressed TCRB transcripts. Data came from immunoSEQ multiplex PCR; TCRdb stores just in-frame clones and leaves some out. The data hold 300,000 to 350,000 clones, with around 15% observed a single time. Specimen: central memory CD4+ T cells from blood. V gene TRBV27 combines with J gene TRBJ1-6, with D maybe TRBD1 (5 bases). This clonotype was sampled from a man aged 25 to 40 in good health. The CDR3, as DNA: TGTGCCAGCAGCCCGTCCTGGGGCTCACCCCTCCACTTT. This sequence encodes CASSPSWGSPLHF.